This is a list of T cell receptor beta chains from one sample in a study of T cell responses to AZD1222 COVID-19 vaccine. Here immunoSEQ multiplex PCR was the method, and the copy in TCRdb shows in-frame clones only, minus some. The sample has 90,000 to 100,000 clones, roughly 90% seen once; the top ten hold less than 3.5%. The material sequenced was peripheral blood, taken on day 0 of AZD1222 vaccination. All receptors come from an adult in good health. The CDR3 runs from the conserved cysteine through the conserved F or W. The D gene is left open where the match is weak.

J: TRBJ2-2; V: TRBV9; D: NA; CDR3: CASSVTTGELFF; DNA: TGTGCCAGCAGCGTAACCACCGGGGAGCTGTTTTTT
J: TRBJ1-2; V: TRBV10-3; D: TRBD1; CDR3: CAITPGQDYGYTF; DNA: TGTGCCATCACCCCGGGACAGGATTATGGCTACACCTTC
J: TRBJ1-1; V: TRBV18; D: NA; CDR3: CASSPYVLTVYGSLNTEAFF; DNA: TGTGCCAGCTCACCCTACGTTTTGACAGTATATGGAAGTCTAAACACTGAAGCTTTCTTT
J: TRBJ1-1; V: TRBV7-3; D: TRBD1; CDR3: CASRLDRGNTEAFF; DNA: TGTGCCAGCAGGTTGGACAGGGGGAACACTGAAGCTTTCTTT
J: TRBJ1-4; V: TRBV6-5; D: TRBD1; CDR3: CASSYSLGGGEKLFF; DNA: TGTGCCAGCAGTTACTCGTTAGGGGGCGGTGAAAAACTGTTTTTT
J: TRBJ1-1; V: TRBV6-1; D: NA; CDR3: CASSERGAGNTEAFF; DNA: TGTGCCAGCAGTGAACGGGGGGCTGGGAACACTGAAGCTTTCTTT
J: TRBJ1-5; V: TRBV19; D: TRBD1; CDR3: CASSIWTGLSNQPQHF; DNA: TGTGCCAGTAGTATATGGACAGGTTTGAGCAATCAGCCCCAGCATTTT
J: TRBJ1-6; V: TRBV6-5; D: TRBD1; CDR3: CASRAEGARNSPLHF; DNA: TGTGCCAGCAGGGCCGAGGGGGCCCGGAATTCACCCCTCCACTTT
J: TRBJ1-5; V: TRBV5-1; D: TRBD1; CDR3: CASSMGTDQPQHF; DNA: TGCGCCAGCAGCATGGGGACAGATCAGCCCCAGCATTTT
J: TRBJ2-2; V: TRBV5-1; D: TRBD2; CDR3: CASSATSGRRTGELFF; DNA: TGCGCCAGCAGCGCAACTAGCGGGAGACGAACCGGGGAGCTGTTTTTT
J: TRBJ1-6; V: TRBV28; D: NA; CDR3: CASRSLALLTTGSSPLHF; DNA: TGTGCCAGCAGAAGTTTGGCCCTTTTGACCACCGGGAGCTCACCCCTCCACTTT
J: TRBJ1-6; V: TRBV11-2; D: NA; CDR3: CASSPTFESSYNSPLHF; DNA: TGTGCCAGCAGCCCCACCTTTGAAAGCTCCTATAATTCACCCCTCCACTTT
J: TRBJ1-2; V: TRBV18; D: TRBD1; CDR3: CASSRGEGAYGYTF; DNA: TGTGCCAGCTCACGAGGGGAGGGGGCCTATGGCTACACCTTC
J: TRBJ2-7; V: TRBV30; D: NA; CDR3: CAWSDDRTYEQYF; DNA: TGTGCCTGGAGTGATGACAGGACCTACGAGCAGTACTTC
J: TRBJ1-2; V: TRBV29-1; D: TRBD1; CDR3: CSVEDPTGYRGYTF; DNA: TGCAGCGTTGAAGATCCGACAGGGTATCGGGGCTACACCTTC
J: TRBJ1-4; V: TRBV11-2; D: NA; CDR3: CASSLEGGKLFF; DNA: TGTGCCAGCAGCTTAGAGGGAGGAAAACTGTTTTTT
J: TRBJ2-3; V: TRBV9; D: NA; CDR3: CASSVLATSTDTQYF; DNA: TGTGCCAGCAGCGTACTAGCGACTAGCACAGATACGCAGTATTTT
J: TRBJ2-7; V: TRBV20-1; D: NA; CDR3: CSASSEGISYEQYF; DNA: TGCAGTGCTAGTTCCGAGGGAATCTCCTACGAGCAGTACTTC
J: TRBJ2-5; V: TRBV3-1/TRBV3-2; D: NA; CDR3: CASSQDYRQETQYF; DNA: TGTGCCAGCAGCCAAGATTACAGGCAAGAGACCCAGTACTTC
J: TRBJ2-5; V: TRBV24-1; D: TRBD1; CDR3: CATSAVTPGQGREETQYF; DNA: TGTGCCACCAGTGCCGTTACCCCCGGACAGGGGAGAGAAGAGACCCAGTACTTC
J: TRBJ2-1; V: TRBV9; D: TRBD1; CDR3: CASSDNYEGQVSSYNEQFF; DNA: TGTGCCAGCAGCGATAATTATGAGGGACAGGTAAGCTCCTACAATGAGCAGTTCTTC
J: TRBJ1-1; V: TRBV6-5; D: NA; CDR3: CASRSQGTNTEAFF; DNA: TGTGCCAGCAGATCGCAGGGGACGAACACTGAAGCTTTCTTT
J: TRBJ1-6; V: TRBV5-8; D: NA; CDR3: CASSFFGGRGSYNSPLHF; DNA: TGTGCCAGCAGCTTTTTCGGCGGGAGGGGCTCCTATAATTCACCCCTCCACTTT
J: TRBJ2-5; V: TRBV5-4; D: TRBD2; CDR3: CASSTGLAGDTETQYF; DNA: TGTGCCAGCAGCACCGGACTAGCGGGAGATACAGAGACCCAGTACTTC